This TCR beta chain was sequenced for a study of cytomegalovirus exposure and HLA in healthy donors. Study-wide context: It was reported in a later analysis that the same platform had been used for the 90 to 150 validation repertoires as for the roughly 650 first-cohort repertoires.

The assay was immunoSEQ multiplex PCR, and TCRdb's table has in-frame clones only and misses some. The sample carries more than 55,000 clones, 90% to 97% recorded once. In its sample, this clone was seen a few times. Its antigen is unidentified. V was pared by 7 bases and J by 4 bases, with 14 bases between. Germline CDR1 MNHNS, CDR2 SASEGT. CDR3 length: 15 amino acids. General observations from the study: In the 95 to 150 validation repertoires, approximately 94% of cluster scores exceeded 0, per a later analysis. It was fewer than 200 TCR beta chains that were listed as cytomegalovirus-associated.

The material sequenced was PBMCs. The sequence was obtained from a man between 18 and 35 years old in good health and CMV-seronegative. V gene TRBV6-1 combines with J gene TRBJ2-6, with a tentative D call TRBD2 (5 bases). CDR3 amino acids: CASTSEGSGANVLTF. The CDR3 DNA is TGTGCCAGCACCAGCGAGGGCTCCGGGGCCAACGTCCTGACTTTC.